Listed below are T cell receptor beta chains from one sample, sequenced in a study of identical twins. TCRdb recomputed calls from the 5' RACE reads with MiXCR, one row per CDR3 protein. This sample carries roughly 490,000 distinct CDR3 sequences, 13% to 15% of them seen once, and the ten largest clones take more than 0.8%. Separately, the same data were catalogued under a study of yellow fever vaccine responses in identical twins.

Material: CD4+ T cells sorted from blood. Source of these receptors: a woman under 30 in good health. The CDR3 runs from the conserved cysteine through the conserved F or W. D genes are given only for firm matches. A row's size may be missing; if present it is once, few, many or a size class.

V: TRBV28
D: .
size: .
J: TRBJ2-1
DNA: TGTGCCAGCAGTTTCGGTGGACCAACCTACAATGAGCAGTTCTTC
CDR3: CASSFGGPTYNEQFF

V: TRBV7-2
D: .
size: few
J: TRBJ2-1
DNA: TGTGCCAGCAGCCCAGGGGTCCCAGAGCAGTTCTTC
CDR3: CASSPGVPEQFF

V: TRBV5-5
D: TRBD1
size: .
J: TRBJ2-1
DNA: TGTGCCAGCAGCTTAACTGACGACAGGGGACATGAGCAGTTCTTC
CDR3: CASSLTDDRGHEQFF

V: TRBV20-1
D: .
size: .
J: TRBJ2-2
DNA: TGCAGTGCTAGAGATTCGGGGCCAGCGAACACCGGGGAGCTGTTTTTT
CDR3: CSARDSGPANTGELFF

V: TRBV20-1
D: .
size: .
J: TRBJ1-2
DNA: TGCAGTGCTAGTAACAGGGCAACCTATGGCTACACCTTC
CDR3: CSASNRATYGYTF

V: TRBV6-2/TRBV6-3
D: .
size: .
J: TRBJ2-3
DNA: TGTGCCAGCAGTTCCGACTATCCCGGGGCCCCAGATACGCAGTATTTT
CDR3: CASSSDYPGAPDTQYF

V: TRBV6-2/TRBV6-3
D: .
size: .
J: TRBJ1-6
DNA: TGTGCCAGCAGTTTGAAAGGCTTAGGATCACCCCTCCACTTT
CDR3: CASSLKGLGSPLHF

V: TRBV20-1
D: .
size: .
J: TRBJ2-5
DNA: TGCAGTGCAACCCCACAGGGTATGCACTTC
CDR3: CSATPQGMHF

V: TRBV14
D: .
size: .
J: TRBJ1-1
DNA: TGTGCCAGCAGCCGAATGACCGGGACAACGAACACTGAAGCTTTCTTT
CDR3: CASSRMTGTTNTEAFF

V: TRBV6-5
D: .
size: .
J: TRBJ2-7
DNA: TGTGCCAGCAGTTACGCCAGGGCAAGGGCCTACGAGCAGTACTTC
CDR3: CASSYARARAYEQYF

V: TRBV27
D: .
size: .
J: TRBJ1-2
DNA: TGTGCCAGCAGCCCCTGGAAGGGGGTAGGTCTTAATGGCTACACCTTC
CDR3: CASSPWKGVGLNGYTF

V: TRBV7-9
D: TRBD1
size: .
J: TRBJ2-1
DNA: TGTGCCAGCAGCTCGTGGGACAGGGGGAATGAGCAGTTCTTC
CDR3: CASSSWDRGNEQFF

V: TRBV28
D: TRBD1
size: few
J: TRBJ1-5
DNA: TGTGCCAGCACCGGGGACAGAGTACAACATTTT
CDR3: CASTGDRVQHF

V: TRBV30
D: .
size: few
J: TRBJ2-5
DNA: TGTGCCTGGAGTGTCGGACGAAAAGAGACCCAGTACTTC
CDR3: CAWSVGRKETQYF

V: TRBV2
D: TRBD1
size: few
J: TRBJ2-2
DNA: TGTGCCAGCCGGACAGGGCTTAACACCGGGGAGCTGTTTTTT
CDR3: CASRTGLNTGELFF

V: TRBV19
D: TRBD2
size: .
J: TRBJ2-7
DNA: TGTGCCAGTAGTTCAAGCGGGGGTCACTCCTACGAGCAGTACTTC
CDR3: CASSSSGGHSYEQYF

V: TRBV25-1
D: TRBD2
size: .
J: TRBJ2-5
DNA: TGTGCCAGTGCCTTAGCGGGGGGGCCTCTAGAGACCCAGTACTTC
CDR3: CASALAGGPLETQYF

V: TRBV12-3/TRBV12-4
D: TRBD1
size: many
J: TRBJ2-2
DNA: TGTGCCAGCAGTTGGACAGGGCTCTCGAACACCGGGGAGCTGTTTTTT
CDR3: CASSWTGLSNTGELFF

V: TRBV3-1
D: .
size: .
J: TRBJ2-1
DNA: TGTGCCAGCAGCCAAGCTGGTGAGCAGTTCTTC
CDR3: CASSQAGEQFF

V: TRBV27
D: TRBD1
size: many
J: TRBJ2-1
DNA: TGTGCCAGCAGTTTATTGGGGACAGGGGACAATGAGCAGTTCTTC
CDR3: CASSLLGTGDNEQFF

V: TRBV30
D: TRBD2
size: .
J: TRBJ2-7
DNA: TGTGCCTGGAGACACACTAGCGGGAGTTCCCACGAGCAGTACTTC
CDR3: CAWRHTSGSSHEQYF

V: TRBV10-3
D: TRBD2
size: few
J: TRBJ2-2
DNA: TGTGCCATCAGTGAGTCGAGGACTAGCGGGACCGTCGACGAGCTGTTTTTT
CDR3: CAISESRTSGTVDELFF

V: TRBV3-1
D: .
size: few
J: TRBJ1-2
DNA: TGTGCCAGCAGCCAAGTGGACACGAACTATGGCTACACCTTC
CDR3: CASSQVDTNYGYTF

V: TRBV2
D: .
size: few
J: TRBJ2-1
DNA: TGTGCCAGCAGTGAAGCCCCGACTAGTAGCTCCTACAATGAGCAGTTCTTC
CDR3: CASSEAPTSSSYNEQFF

V: TRBV6-1
D: .
size: few
J: TRBJ2-6
DNA: TGTGCCAGCAGCCCCGGGACGGTCTCTGGGGCCAACGTCCTGACTTTC
CDR3: CASSPGTVSGANVLTF

V: TRBV29-1
D: TRBD1
size: few
J: TRBJ2-7
DNA: TGCAGCGGGAGTACCAGGGGGGAGCAGTACTTC
CDR3: CSGSTRGEQYF

V: TRBV5-1
D: TRBD1
size: .
J: TRBJ2-7
DNA: TGCGCCAGCAGCCAAACCACCGGGACAGGGGTCTACGACTTC
CDR3: CASSQTTGTGVYDF

V: TRBV5-6
D: .
size: .
J: TRBJ2-2
DNA: TGTGCCAGCAGCTCGAGACAGTTTACCGGGGAGCTGTTTTTT
CDR3: CASSSRQFTGELFF

V: TRBV20-1
D: .
size: .
J: TRBJ2-7
DNA: TGCAGTGCTAGAGTTAGCAGCCACTCCTACGAGCAGTACTTC
CDR3: CSARVSSHSYEQYF

V: TRBV5-1
D: .
size: few
J: TRBJ2-4
DNA: TGCGCCAGCAGCTTTGGCAGGGGGGACAAAAACATTCAGTACTTC
CDR3: CASSFGRGDKNIQYF

V: TRBV11-3
D: .
size: once
J: TRBJ2-1
DNA: TGTGCCAGCAGCTTAGCGTGGGGCAGCGCTTACAATGAGCAGTTCTTC
CDR3: CASSLAWGSAYNEQFF

V: TRBV4-2
D: TRBD2
size: .
J: TRBJ2-1
DNA: TGTGCCAGCAGCCAAGCGTTAGCGGGAAGGGTGAATGAGCAGTTCTTC
CDR3: CASSQALAGRVNEQFF

V: TRBV6-5
D: .
size: once
J: TRBJ2-1
DNA: TGTGCCAGCAGTTACGACGGGGTAGGCGAGCAGTTCTTC
CDR3: CASSYDGVGEQFF

V: TRBV6-5
D: .
size: few
J: TRBJ2-3
DNA: TGTGCCAGCAGTTACGCGGACTCACAAGATACGCAGTATTTT
CDR3: CASSYADSQDTQYF

V: TRBV12-3/TRBV12-4
D: TRBD2
size: few
J: TRBJ2-3
DNA: TGTGCCAGCAGGAAAGGGACTAGCGGGAGGACAGATACGCAGTATTTT
CDR3: CASRKGTSGRTDTQYF

V: TRBV5-1
D: .
size: many
J: TRBJ2-7
DNA: TGCGCCAGCAGCTTAAGGGAAACCGAGCAGTACTTC
CDR3: CASSLRETEQYF

V: TRBV2
D: .
size: once
J: TRBJ2-5
DNA: TGTGCCAGCAGTGCTAAGGGGTCGGAGACCCAGTACTTC
CDR3: CASSAKGSETQYF

V: TRBV5-1
D: TRBD1
size: many
J: TRBJ2-7
DNA: TGCGCCAGCAGCTTGGTTGGGACAGGGGCGAATCAGCAGTACTTC
CDR3: CASSLVGTGANQQYF

V: TRBV28
D: .
size: .
J: TRBJ1-2
DNA: TGTGCCAGCAGTGTCTATAAACGGACGACGGACTATGGCTACACCTTC
CDR3: CASSVYKRTTDYGYTF

V: TRBV5-1
D: TRBD1
size: many
J: TRBJ2-2
DNA: TGCGCCAGCAGCTCAAGGGACAGGGATGCCACCGGGGAGCTGTTTTTT
CDR3: CASSSRDRDATGELFF

V: TRBV10-3
D: .
size: .
J: TRBJ2-2
DNA: TGTGCCATCAGTGAATCAGCACCGAACACCGGGGAGCTGTTTTTT
CDR3: CAISESAPNTGELFF

V: TRBV11-2
D: .
size: .
J: TRBJ2-7
DNA: TGTGCCAGCAGCTTAGGCCCCAGCAGGGGCCACGAGCAGTACTTC
CDR3: CASSLGPSRGHEQYF

V: TRBV29-1
D: .
size: .
J: TRBJ1-1
DNA: TGCAGCGTTGAAGTGTGGGGGGGGATTCGGGGTTCCACTGAAGCTTTCTTC
CDR3: CSVEVWGGIRGSTEAFF

V: TRBV28
D: .
size: .
J: TRBJ1-2
DNA: TGTGCCAGCAGTTTTGGGGCCGTTTATGGCTACACCTTC
CDR3: CASSFGAVYGYTF

V: TRBV28
D: .
size: few
J: TRBJ1-2
DNA: TGTGCCAGCAGTTTAGAAGGGGTAGCTGGCTACACCTTC
CDR3: CASSLEGVAGYTF

V: TRBV18
D: .
size: many
J: TRBJ2-5
DNA: TGTGCCAGCTCACCTTCCAAGACCCAGTACTTC
CDR3: CASSPSKTQYF

V: TRBV5-6
D: .
size: few
J: TRBJ2-1
DNA: TGTGCCAGCAGCTACACTACCAGAAGCTCCTACAATGAGCAGTTCTTC
CDR3: CASSYTTRSSYNEQFF

V: TRBV6-4
D: .
size: .
J: TRBJ2-7
DNA: TGTGCCAGCAGTGCAGGTGAACTTAGCGAGCAGTACTTC
CDR3: CASSAGELSEQYF